The entry below describes one T cell receptor (beta chain). Its antigen is not identified. The limits of the CDR3 on the DNA are not certain, so only TCRdb's listed CDR3 is given. Ranging in age from roughly 6 to 90, the donors were healthy Caucasian individuals from Russia. The data originate from a study of blood T cells in healthy people across ages. The CDR3 sequence runs 19 residues, both termini included. CDR1 is SGHVT and CDR2 is SQSDAQ in the germline V gene. Study-level findings and limits: Changes seen in expanded clonotypes were possibly confounded by donor CMV status left unknown. Reliance upon unsorted PBMCs precluded definitive naive versus antigen-experienced comparison. While age rose, TCR beta diversity per million T cells dropped in a roughly linear way.

PCR was performed a second time for 7 to 11 cycles using a sample-barcoded 5' primer and a J-beta primer mix. TCRdb used MiXCR to reprocess the 5' RACE reads, holding one entry per CDR3 protein. The sample contains approximately 1,100,000 distinct CDR3 sequences, 35% to 50% of which appear only once. What was sequenced was blood. The chain combines TRBV7-4 with TRBJ2-1; TRBD1 is taken as the D call from the table, unchecked against the DNA. The clonotype was recovered from a woman aged 60-75 years in good health. CDR3: CASSIYLCSVDAGANEQFF.